These 23 T cell receptor beta chains were all obtained from the same sample, sequenced in a study of cytomegalovirus exposure and HLA in healthy donors (dated by TCRdb to 2017 to 2019). The library relied on the immunoSEQ multiplex PCR assay. The multiplex PCR relied on a mix of 60 forward primers for TCR Vbeta segments and 13 reverse primers for TCR Jbeta segments. In its TCRdb copy, this immuneACCESS table keeps in-frame sequences only and misses some clones. Where compared with another copy, unresolved V genes explain less than half of these, and the others have no known cause. The sample's records list around 200,000 clones. The ten largest make up 1.1% of the sample. Sequencing was carried out using PBMCs. All receptors come from a girl between 2 and 10 years old in good health and CMV-seropositive.

V gene TRBV4-1 combines with J gene TRBJ2-1; no definite D call. The CDR3 is made up of 15 amino acids. Deletions cut 1 base from V and 6 bases from J, with 13 bases between. From germline, CDR1 is MGHRA and CDR2 YSYEKL. CDR3 region: CASSQAEANFNEQFF. In DNA, the CDR3 is TGCGCCAGCAGCCAAGCCGAGGCAAATTTCAATGAGCAGTTCTTC.

The chain has TRBV11-2 and TRBJ2-2; the D is unclear. The V gene lost 5 bases and the J gene lost 5 bases, with 6 bases spanning the gap. The V gene's germline CDR1 is SGHAT and CDR2 FQNNGV. The CDR3 contains 12 residues. The CDR3 is CASSGDTGELFF. For the CDR3, the DNA is TGTGCCAGCAGCGGAGATACCGGGGAGCTGTTTTTT.

J is TRBJ1-1 and V is TRBV27; no reliable D call. Germline CDR1 reads MNHEY; CDR2 reads SMNVEV (reference sequence). The V end lost 4 bases, the J end lost 4 bases, and 19 bases lay between the germline ends. The CDR3 length is 16 residues. The CDR3 nucleotides are TGTGCCAGCAGTTCCTCTCTGGGTTTCGGAGGCACTGAAGCTTTCTTT. Protein product: CASSSSLGFGGTEAFF.

V is TRBV28 and J is TRBJ2-7, with a possible D match to TRBD1 (6 bases). The CDR3 totals 18 residues. The V and J ends lost 1 base and 3 bases respectively, with 22 bases between them. In germline, CDR1 is MDHEN, CDR2 SYDVKM. The CDR3 DNA is TGTGCCAGCAGTTTATTCCAGGGGTTGGGAGTTGGGCACTACGAGCAGTACTTC. Translation: CASSLFQGLGVGHYEQYF. Complete variable domain (other parts from reference TRBV28 and TRBJ2-7): DVKVTQSSRYLVKRTGEKVFLECVQDMDHENMFWYRQDPGLGLRLIYFSYDVKMKEKGDIPEGYSVSREKKERFSLILESASTNQTSMYLCASSLFQGLGVGHYEQYFGPGTRLTVT.

The chain joins TRBV19 to TRBJ1-2; D gene uncertain. This CDR3 has 12 amino acids. Germline V gene data show CDR1 as LNHDA and CDR2 as SQIVND (reference sequence). Between the trimmed V and J ends, which lost 6 bases and 3 bases, there was a span of 8 bases. The CDR3 DNA reads TGTGCCAGTAGGGGCCCCCACTATGGCTACACCTTC. Its protein product is CASRGPHYGYTF.

The CDR3 DNA sequence: TGTGCCAGCAGTGAGACTAGCGGTACAGATACGCAGTATTTT. Amino acids: CASSETSGTDTQYF. The gene calls are TRBV25-1 and TRBJ2-3; the match to TRBD2 covers 9 bases. J was trimmed by 3 bases and V by 3 bases; bases with no gene match: 1. Looked up from germline, CDR1 is MGHDK and CDR2 is SYGVNS. This CDR3 region has 14 residues.

This chain uses TRBV5-1 with TRBJ2-5; tentative D call: TRBD2 (5 bases). Germline V lookup: CDR1 SGHRS, CDR2 YFSETQ. Deletions cut 2 bases from V and 5 bases from J, with 10 bases between. This CDR3 spans 13 amino acids. DNA for the CDR3: TGCGCCAGCAGCTTTGCGGGTGGGGAGACCCAGTACTTC. It yields the protein CASSFAGGETQYF.

The gene calls are TRBV28 and TRBJ2-3, with 7 bases aligning to TRBD2. This CDR3 region has 18 residues. Germline trimming cut 5 bases from V and 6 bases from J; bases unmatched to any gene: 20. CDR1 and CDR2 (germline): MDHEN, SYDVKM. CDR3 loop: CASSNGRWFSGFSDTQYF. The CDR3 DNA follows: TGTGCCAGCAGTAATGGACGTTGGTTTAGCGGGTTCTCCGATACGCAGTATTTT. The complete variable domain, with remaining parts taken from reference TRBV28 and TRBJ2-3, reads DVKVTQSSRYLVKRTGEKVFLECVQDMDHENMFWYRQDPGLGLRLIYFSYDVKMKEKGDIPEGYSVSREKKERFSLILESASTNQTSMYLCASSNGRWFSGFSDTQYFGPGTRLTVL.

On this clone: One end of the junction varies from germline; a read error may be responsible. The V call is TRBV7-9, the J call TRBJ1-2; D unclear. The CDR3 is 15 amino acids. Germline CDR1 is SEHNR and CDR2 is FQNEAQ (reference sequence). The CDR3, as DNA: TGTGCCAGCAGCTGGTTGGAAAGGACTAAGTATGGCTACACCTTC. It codes for CASSWLERTKYGYTF.

This chain connects TRBV29-1 to TRBJ2-1; 9 bases match TRBD1. Germline V gene data show CDR1 as SQVTM and CDR2 as ANQGSEA. There are 14 residues in the CDR3. J was trimmed by 4 bases and V by 2 bases; bases with no gene match: 3. CDR3 region: CSVEFGTGYNEQFF. The CDR3 nucleotides are TGCAGCGTTGAATTTGGGACAGGGTACAATGAGCAGTTCTTC.

The genes are TRBV18 and TRBJ2-7; 15 positions agree with TRBD2. Germline V gives CDR1 KGHSH, CDR2 LQKENI. The CDR3 has 17 residues. Trimming cost V 4 bases and J 3 bases; bases outside gene matches: 7. CDR3 in DNA: TGTGCCAGCTCACTCTTGAGGACTAGCGGGAGGGACTACGAGCAGTACTTC. Protein sequence: CASSLLRTSGRDYEQYF.

The chain uses TRBV7-2 and TRBJ1-2; D not certain. V gave up 5 bases and J gave up 3 bases, with 7 bases separating them. CDR1 and CDR2 from the germline V gene are SGHTA and FQGNSA. The CDR3 is 12 residues long. CDR3 loop: CASSTRDYGYTF. The CDR3 DNA reads as TGTGCCAGCAGCACCCGGGACTATGGCTACACCTTC.

The rearrangement uses TRBV15 and TRBJ2-7, with a weak D call TRBD2 (6 bases). The CDR3 has 16 residues. V lost 0 bases and J 3 bases, leaving 15 bases between the germline ends. CDR1 is LNHNV and CDR2 is YYDKDF in the germline V gene (reference sequence). The DNA of the CDR3 is TGTGCCACCAGCAGAGATTGGGAGGTAGAGGACTACGAGCAGTACTTC. This translates into CATSRDWEVEDYEQYF.

The chain recombines TRBV7-2 with TRBJ1-5, with D possibly TRBD1 on 5 matching bases. CDR1 is SGHTA, CDR2 FQGNSA, per germline. V lost 1 base to trimming and J lost 0 bases, with 13 bases between them. This CDR3 has 17 amino acids. The DNA of the CDR3 is TGTGCCAGCAGCTTAGAGGGCGGGACCCATAGCAATCAGCCCCAGCATTTT. Amino acids: CASSLEGGTHSNQPQHF. Filled out from reference TRBV7-2 and TRBJ1-5, the complete variable domain reads GAGVSQSPSNKVTEKGKDVELRCDPISGHTALYWYRQSLGQGLEFLIYFQGNSAPDKSGLPSDRFSAERTGGSVSTLTIQRTQQEDSAVYLCASSLEGGTHSNQPQHFGDGTRLSIL.

The chain links TRBV13 to TRBJ1-2, with a possible D match to TRBD1 (6 bases). Trimming took off 5 bases at V and 7 bases at J, with 17 bases between the two ends. Germline values: CDR1 PRHDT, CDR2 FYEKMQ (reference sequence). The CDR3 totals 14 residues. The CDR3 region is CASSHGMTGGGYTF. In DNA, the CDR3 is TGTGCCAGCAGCCACGGAATGACAGGTGGTGGCTACACCTTC.

This chain links TRBV7-6 with TRBJ2-1; tentatively, D is TRBD2 (6 bases). V was shortened by 5 bases and J by 1 base, with 12 bases between the two germline ends. The CDR3 length is 15 residues. The germline gives CDR1 SGHVS, CDR2 FNYEAQ. This CDR3 is CASSLSGPSYNEQFF. CDR3 coding DNA: TGTGCCAGCAGCCTCAGCGGGCCATCCTACAATGAGCAGTTCTTC.

The rearrangement joins TRBV6-6 to TRBJ1-3; D perhaps matches TRBD1 (6 bases). This CDR3 has 16 residues. Trimming pared 4 bases from V and 0 bases from J, leaving 13 bases between. Germline V CDR1 and CDR2: MNHNY, SVGAGI (reference sequence). CDR3 residues: CASSSTGGLSGNTIYF. CDR3 in DNA: TGTGCCAGCAGTTCCACGGGGGGCCTCTCTGGAAACACCATATATTTT.

The chain joins TRBV5-1 to TRBJ2-3; 9 bases fit TRBD2. Germline assignment: CDR1 SGHRS and CDR2 YFSETQ. The CDR3 is 17 residues long. V lost 2 bases to trimming and J lost 2 bases; unmatched junction nucleotides: 9. The CDR3 spells CASSFRTSGPYTDTQYF. The CDR3 coding sequence is TGCGCCAGCAGCTTTCGTACTAGCGGGCCGTACACAGATACGCAGTATTTT.

This sequence joins TRBV12-2 and TRBJ2-7; no check of the table's D call, TRBD2, against the DNA was made. TRBV12-2 is shown as a pseudogene. The CDR3 runs 17 residues. For the CDR3, the DNA is TGTGCAAGTGAAACCCTTCTTCTAGAGACGGTTGCCCACGAGCAGTACTTC. Amino acid sequence: CASETLLLETVAHEQYF.

This chain connects TRBV20-1 to TRBJ2-5, with D hard to call. V shed 6 bases and J shed 0 bases, with 5 bases lying between them. The CDR3 has 11 residues. The germline V gene has CDR1 DFQATT and CDR2 SNEGSKA (reference sequence). The CDR3 sequence: CSAKHQETQYF. CDR3 sequence (DNA): TGCAGTGCGAAGCACCAAGAGACCCAGTACTTC.

The CDR3 region has the DNA TGTGCCAGCAGTTTACGAAGCGGGAGTTCCTACGAGCAGTACTTC. This gives the protein CASSLRSGSSYEQYF. The chain joins TRBV2 to TRBJ2-7; 8 bases fit TRBD2. This CDR3 has 15 amino acids. Germline V gene lookup returns CDR1 SNHLY and CDR2 FYNNEI. V lost 5 bases, J lost 1 base, and 7 bases stayed unmatched.

The rearrangement uses TRBV18 and TRBJ1-4, with D perhaps TRBD1 (5 bases). This CDR3 comprises 17 residues. V was trimmed by 0 bases and J by 0 bases, leaving 11 bases between them. CDR1 KGHSH and CDR2 LQKENI come from the germline V gene. CDR3 amino acids: CASSPPTGLATNEKLFF. CDR3 sequence (DNA): TGTGCCAGCTCACCACCAACAGGCTTAGCAACTAATGAAAAACTGTTTTTT.

The chain uses TRBV5-1 and TRBJ2-1; 16 nucleotides align to TRBD2. Germline V gene data show CDR1 as SGHRS and CDR2 as YFSETQ. V shed 4 bases and J 4 bases; nucleotides not matched to a gene: 11. This CDR3 comprises 19 residues. The CDR3 reads CASSPPKSGLAGGYNEQFF. The CDR3 nucleotides read TGCGCCAGCAGCCCGCCCAAATCGGGACTAGCGGGAGGGTACAATGAGCAGTTCTTC.